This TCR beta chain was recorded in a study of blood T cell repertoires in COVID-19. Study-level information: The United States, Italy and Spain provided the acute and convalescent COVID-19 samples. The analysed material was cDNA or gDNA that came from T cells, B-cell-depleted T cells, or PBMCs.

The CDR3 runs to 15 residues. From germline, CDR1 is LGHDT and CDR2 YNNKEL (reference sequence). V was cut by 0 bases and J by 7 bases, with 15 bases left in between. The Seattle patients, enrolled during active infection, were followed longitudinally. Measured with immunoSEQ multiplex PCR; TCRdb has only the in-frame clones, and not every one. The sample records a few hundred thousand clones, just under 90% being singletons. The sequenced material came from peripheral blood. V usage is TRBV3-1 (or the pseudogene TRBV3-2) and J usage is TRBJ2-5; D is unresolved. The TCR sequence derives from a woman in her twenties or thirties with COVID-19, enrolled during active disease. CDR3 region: CASSQDGQSQRTQYF. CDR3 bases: TGTGCCAGCAGCCAAGATGGGCAGAGTCAAAGGACCCAGTACTTC.